Listed below are T cell receptor beta chains from one sample, sequenced in a study of T-cell memory formation after mild COVID-19. TCRdb independently ran MiXCR on the 5' RACE reads; one entry per CDR3 protein. The repertoire holds nearly 110,000 distinct CDR3 sequences, with around 12% as singletons. Sequences were obtained from PBMCs or a T cell subset sorted from them (not recorded which). These receptors were taken from an adult woman who had mild COVID-19 (a few samples of this study predate the infection). Cell type and time point are not known. CDR3s include the opening cysteine and the closing phenylalanine or tryptophan. Each record gives: CDR3 DNA, CDR3 protein, D gene, clone size, V gene, J gene. A D gene is named only where the DNA matches it firmly. Expanded clones get a size class; other rows say once, few or many, or leave the size out.

TGCAGCGTTGAAGACGAGGGGCTGCCAAGGAACACTGAAGCTTTCTTT,CSVEDEGLPRNTEAFF,.,.,TRBV29-1,TRBJ1-1
TGTGCCAGCAGCGTAGCTCGGGCTAGCGGGGGAAATGAGCAGTTCTTC,CASSVARASGGNEQFF,TRBD2,few,TRBV9,TRBJ2-1
TGCAGCGTTTTTGTACAGGAAAACTCCTACGAGCAGTACTTC,CSVFVQENSYEQYF,.,.,TRBV29-1,TRBJ2-7
TGTGCCAGCAGTTGGTGGCAGTACTATGGCTACACCTTC,CASSWWQYYGYTF,.,.,TRBV6-6,TRBJ1-2
TGTGCCTGGAACAGGGGGCTAGTTGAAGCTTTCTTT,CAWNRGLVEAFF,TRBD1,few,TRBV30,TRBJ1-1
TGTGCCAGCAGCTCAGATAGCGGGGGCACAGATACGCAGCAGTATTTT,CASSSDSGGTDTQQYF,TRBD2,few,TRBV7-2,TRBJ2-3
TGTGCCAGCAGTTACTCGAAGACAGACCTCCAAGAGACCCAGTACTTC,CASSYSKTDLQETQYF,.,.,TRBV6-5,TRBJ2-5
TGTGCCAGCAGCTTAAGGTCGGCGGGGACCACAGATACGCAGTATTTT,CASSLRSAGTTDTQYF,.,.,TRBV7-3,TRBJ2-3
TGTGCCAGCAGTTTTCGAGTAAGCACAGATACGCAGTATTTT,CASSFRVSTDTQYF,.,.,TRBV12-3/TRBV12-4,TRBJ2-3
TGCGCCAGCAGCACATCTAGCGGGATAGGCGATGAGCAGTTCTTC,CASSTSSGIGDEQFF,TRBD2,many,TRBV4-3,TRBJ2-1
TGTGCCAGCAGCTCCCCCTGGACCCAAGGCACAGATACGCAGTATTTT,CASSSPWTQGTDTQYF,.,few,TRBV11-2,TRBJ2-3
TGTGCCAGTAGTATTTCGGGACAGGGGACCCTCGAGCAGTACTTC,CASSISGQGTLEQYF,TRBD1,few,TRBV19,TRBJ2-7
TGTGCCAGCAGCTGGGACAGGGGTGACGGGGAGCTGTTTTTT,CASSWDRGDGELFF,TRBD1,.,TRBV7-6,TRBJ2-2
TGTGCCAGCAGTTTAGGAGGAGCGGGCGAGCAGTACTTC,CASSLGGAGEQYF,.,.,TRBV27,TRBJ2-7
TGCAGCGTGATAGCGGGAGATTCTTACGAGCAGTACTTC,CSVIAGDSYEQYF,TRBD2,many,TRBV29-1,TRBJ2-7
TGTGCCAGCATCGTTTTGAAGGGATCTAACTATGGCTACACCTTC,CASIVLKGSNYGYTF,.,few,TRBV5-6,TRBJ1-2
TGTGCCAGCAGCCGAGGGAGGAGGCTAGCGGGAGAAGGGGAGCTGTTTTTT,CASSRGRRLAGEGELFF,TRBD2,.,TRBV3-1,TRBJ2-2
TGTGCCAGCAGGATGGGGACAGGGGGAGAGACCCAGTACTTC,CASRMGTGGETQYF,TRBD1,few,TRBV7-9,TRBJ2-5
TGTGCCAGCAGTTACTTTCAGGGGTACGAGCAGTACTTC,CASSYFQGYEQYF,.,.,TRBV6-5,TRBJ2-7
TGTGCCAGCAGCAGTGGACTGTACTACGAGCAGTACTTC,CASSSGLYYEQYF,.,.,TRBV7-6,TRBJ2-7
TGTGCCACCAGTGACCTCCCCCAAGAGACCCAGTACTTC,CATSDLPQETQYF,.,few,TRBV15,TRBJ2-5
TGTGCCAGCAGCTTTCGGGACAGGAACACCGGGGAGCTGTTTTTT,CASSFRDRNTGELFF,TRBD1,.,TRBV7-9,TRBJ2-2
TGCGCCAGCAGCCAAGATCCCATAGAGGGGTTGACTAACACCGGGGAGCTGTTTTTT,CASSQDPIEGLTNTGELFF,.,.,TRBV4-1,TRBJ2-2
TGTGCCAGCAGTTACTCCCGGGACAGGGGAGACTACGAGCAGTACTTC,CASSYSRDRGDYEQYF,TRBD1,few,TRBV6-5,TRBJ2-7
TGTGCCAGCTCTGGGGGGAAAAACATTCAGTACTTC,CASSGGKNIQYF,.,.,TRBV9,TRBJ2-4
TGTGCCTGGTTGGGGGACAGAACGCCCAACACTGAAGCTTTCTTT,CAWLGDRTPNTEAFF,TRBD1,.,TRBV30,TRBJ1-1
TGTGCCAGCAGTCCTTTCAGCTCCTACGAGCAGTACTTC,CASSPFSSYEQYF,.,many,TRBV27,TRBJ2-7
TGCAGTGCTGACCGGACCGATACCTACGAGCAGTACTTC,CSADRTDTYEQYF,.,few,TRBV20-1,TRBJ2-7
TGTGCCAGCAGCCAGGACTGGCCCGCGAACACCGGGGAGCTGTTTTTT,CASSQDWPANTGELFF,.,.,TRBV5-8,TRBJ2-2
TGTGCCAGCAGCTTAGGGGGGACGAACACCGGGGAGCTGTTTTTT,CASSLGGTNTGELFF,.,.,TRBV11-2,TRBJ2-2
TGTGCCATCAGCTCCCCGGGTGAGGGGGTCTCAGACGAGCAGTACTTC,CAISSPGEGVSDEQYF,.,.,TRBV10-3,TRBJ2-7
TGTGCCACCAGTGATTCTGACAGGGCAACGAACACCGGGGAGCTGTTTTTT,CATSDSDRATNTGELFF,TRBD1,.,TRBV24-1,TRBJ2-2
TGTGCCAGCAGCTTCCGTTGGGAAGATACGCAGTATTTT,CASSFRWEDTQYF,.,few,TRBV11-2,TRBJ2-3
TGCAGTGCTATTCGGGGAGATAGGAGAGAGCAGTACTTC,CSAIRGDRREQYF,.,many,TRBV20-1,TRBJ2-7
TGTGCCAGCAGCTTAGATAAGGGCCGGCACGAGCAGTACTTC,CASSLDKGRHEQYF,.,many,TRBV7-6,TRBJ2-7
TGTGCCAGCAGCTCGGACAGGGAAGATTATCGGAATTCACCCCTCCACTTT,CASSSDREDYRNSPLHF,TRBD1,.,TRBV5-6,TRBJ1-6
TGTGCCAGCAGCCAAGGGACAGTCTCCTACGAGCAGTACTTC,CASSQGTVSYEQYF,TRBD1,.,TRBV11-2,TRBJ2-7
TGTGCCAGCAGAGACCCCTTGGATACGCAGTATTTT,CASRDPLDTQYF,.,many,TRBV6-6,TRBJ2-3
TGTGCCAGCAGCCGGAGGGGACAGTTGAACACTGAAGCTTTCTTT,CASSRRGQLNTEAFF,TRBD1,.,TRBV7-8,TRBJ1-1
TGTGCCGTTTCGAGGGGGCCCACAGTGGGGCTGAACACTGAAGCTTTCTTT,CAVSRGPTVGLNTEAFF,TRBD1,once,TRBV10-3,TRBJ1-1
TGTGCCAGCAGTTACTCGCCAAGGCCCGGGGAGCTGTTTTTT,CASSYSPRPGELFF,.,few,TRBV6-5,TRBJ2-2
TGTGCCATCAGGGTAGGGACTGAAGCTTTCTTT,CAIRVGTEAFF,.,few,TRBV10-3,TRBJ1-1
TGTGCCAGCAGCAACAGTGATAGCTCCTACGAGCAGTACTTC,CASSNSDSSYEQYF,.,few,TRBV7-9,TRBJ2-7
TGTGCCAGCAGCTTGATCGGACTTTTCAGCTCCTACAATGAGCAGTTCTTC,CASSLIGLFSSYNEQFF,.,.,TRBV7-2,TRBJ2-1
TGTGCCAGCAGCCAATATTCAGGGATAACTGAAGCTTTCTTT,CASSQYSGITEAFF,.,.,TRBV16,TRBJ1-1
TGCGCCAGCAGCCAAGACCTCGGACAGGGTCGAGGCTTAGCCAAAAACATTCAGTACTTC,CASSQDLGQGRGLAKNIQYF,TRBD1,few,TRBV4-1,TRBJ2-4
TGTGCCAGCAGCCAGGAACAGGGGCCGGGGTCTGGGGCCAACGTCCTGACTTTC,CASSQEQGPGSGANVLTF,TRBD1,few,TRBV7-6,TRBJ2-6
TGCGCCAGCAGCTCCACCAATGGACAGGGGACCTATGGCTACACCTTC,CASSSTNGQGTYGYTF,TRBD1,.,TRBV5-1,TRBJ1-2